Shown below are 7 T cell receptor beta chains from a single sample sequenced in a study of Ad26.COV2.S vaccination and SARS-CoV-2 variants. Method: immunoSEQ multiplex PCR; TCRdb's copy keeps in-frame clones and lacks some. The data hold about 400,000 clones, with over 75% observed a single time. The treatment is: about 20 received Ad26.COV2.S at low or high dose, single or two shots; roughly five received placebo; per-sample allocation not given. On day 63 after the first injection, vaccine and placebo recipients gave samples. Material: peripheral blood, obtained in a trial of Ad26.COV2.S vaccine versus placebo. Source of these receptors: a person between 18 and 60 years old who received the Ad26.COV2.S COVID-19 vaccine or a placebo.

In this sample, this clone turned up a few times. This rearrangement joins TRBV2 to TRBJ2-7; a weak D match, TRBD2 (5 bases). V was trimmed by 4 bases and J by 5 bases, leaving 9 bases between them. This CDR3 has 12 residues. Germline CDR1 reads SNHLY; CDR2 reads FYNNEI. The CDR3 region is CASSVLGDEQYF. The CDR3 bases are TGTGCCAGCAGTGTCCTGGGAGACGAGCAGTACTTC. The full variable domain, in which reference TRBV2 and TRBJ2-7 provide the parts outside the CDR3, is EPEVTQTPSHQVTQMGQEVILRCVPISNHLYFYWYRQILGQKVEFLVSFYNNEISEKSEIFDDQFSVERPDGSNFTLKIRSTKLEDSAMYFCASSVLGDEQYFGPGTRLTVT.

The CDR3 nucleotides are TGTGCCAGCAGCTCCGGGACAGGGAGGTCTGAGCAGTTCTTC. Residues: CASSSGTGRSEQFF. The V and J genes are TRBV5-4 and TRBJ2-1; 9 bases are shared with TRBD1. The germline V gene has CDR1 SGHNT and CDR2 YYREEE (reference sequence). CDR3 length equals 14 residues. V lost 3 bases to trimming and J lost 9 bases; unmatched junction nucleotides: 7.

The J gene is TRBJ2-1, the V gene TRBV7-2, with TRBD2 identical over 11 bases. V shed 5 bases and J 14 bases; nucleotides not matched to a gene: 8. Germline loops: CDR1 SGHTA, CDR2 FQGNSA. The CDR3 extends over 13 amino acids. CDR3 nucleotide sequence: TGTGCCAGCAGCATTCAACTAGCGGGAGTTAAGTTCTTC. Its translation is CASSIQLAGVKFF.

The V call is TRBV11-3, the J call TRBJ2-7, with D possibly being TRBD2 (6 bases). This CDR3 comprises 15 residues. V lost 5 bases and J 4 bases, leaving 18 bases between the germline ends. Germline V lookup: CDR1 SGHNT, CDR2 YENEEA. DNA of the CDR3: TGTGCCAGCAGCCCGCACAGCGGGCCCTCATACGAGCAGTACTTC. Translated: CASSPHSGPSYEQYF.

The chain has TRBV19 and TRBJ2-4; possibly TRBD2 for D (6 bases). From germline, CDR1 is LNHDA and CDR2 SQIVND (reference sequence). V was shortened by 0 bases and J by 4 bases, with 16 bases between the two germline ends. This CDR3 spans 17 amino acids. CDR3 sequence reads: CASSIDKAEGLKNIQYF. CDR3 DNA sequence: TGTGCCAGTAGTATAGATAAAGCGGAGGGGTTAAAAAACATTCAGTACTTC.

The chain has TRBV6-1 and TRBJ1-5; D might be TRBD1 (6 bases). V was clipped by 1 base and J by 6 bases, with 10 bases between them. The CDR3 has 14 amino acids. CDR1 is MNHNS, CDR2 SASEGT, per germline. The CDR3 coding sequence is TGTGCCAGCAGTGAAGGAGCAGGGGTTCAGCCCCAGCATTTT. Its protein is CASSEGAGVQPQHF.

The CDR3 here is CASGRANYGYTF. In DNA form, the CDR3 reads TGTGCTAGTGGTAGGGCCAACTATGGCTACACCTTC. The chain uses TRBV12-5 and TRBJ1-2; D uncertain. CDR1 LGHNT and CDR2 FRNRAP come from the germline V gene. Trimming stripped 5 bases from V and 2 bases from J, with 6 bases between. The CDR3 consists of 12 residues. The full variable domain, rest sourced from reference TRBV12-5 and TRBJ1-2, is DARVTQTPRHKVTEMGQEVTMRCQPILGHNTVFWYRQTMMQGLELLAYFRNRAPLDDSGMPKDRFSAEMPDATLATLKIQPSEPRDSAVYFCASGRANYGYTFGSGTRLTVV.